This TCR beta chain was obtained from a study of response to subunit inactivated influenza vaccine. With V trimmed by 5 bases and J by 3 bases, 11 bases remained unmatched. Germline CDR1 and CDR2: DFQATT and SNEGSKA (reference sequence). This CDR3 spans 15 amino acids. As regards this clonotype: Its matching antigen is unknown.

Whole-study findings and limits: Each seasonal flu vaccination may recruit only limited new T cells, authors suggested.

TCRdb processed the RT-PCR reads anew with MiXCR; each CDR3 protein has one entry. Among 650,000 to 700,000 distinct CDR3 sequences, 15% to 18% were seen once, and the ten largest hold around a tenth. The receptor was isolated from a man aged 50 or older who received an inactivated influenza vaccine. The rearrangement uses TRBV20-1 and TRBJ2-7; 9 bases line up with TRBD1. The sequences come from PBMCs from blood, collected about 13 days after vaccination. The DNA for the CDR3 is TGCAGTGCTCAGGAAGGGACAGGGATTTTCTACGAGCAGTACTTC. It encodes CSAQEGTGIFYEQYF.